A single sample is the source of the 8 T cell receptor beta chains below, sequenced in a study of shared clonotypes between healthy human individuals (dated by TCRdb to the early 2020s). The library was generated by the immunoSEQ multiplex PCR assay. In its TCRdb copy, this immuneACCESS table keeps in-frame sequences only and misses some clones. Where compared with another copy, unresolved V genes explain less than half of these, and the others have no known cause. The sample includes about 470,000 clones, with about four fifths observed a single time. About 13% of the sample belongs to the ten largest clones. The sample was PBMCs. The receptor source for this set is a woman aged 40 to 49 in good health. Some clones in this sample may be carry-over from other donors' samples.

The chain carries TRBV2 and TRBJ1-5, with D perhaps TRBD1 (5 bases). Germline values: CDR1 SNHLY, CDR2 FYNNEI. This CDR3 region has 15 residues. V was shortened by 4 bases and J by 4 bases, with 14 bases between the two germline ends. This CDR3 is CASSGLGRANQPQHF. The CDR3 bases are TGTGCCAGCAGTGGTTTAGGCAGGGCTAATCAGCCCCAGCATTTT.

This chain links TRBV11-3 with TRBJ2-1, with 9 nucleotides matching TRBD2. The germline V gene has CDR1 SGHNT and CDR2 YENEEA. The CDR3 length is 16 residues. J lost 8 bases, V lost 1 base, and 9 bases had no gene match. In DNA, the CDR3 is TGTGCCAGCAGCTTAGGGGGCGGGAGGGCCTGGCATGAGCAGTTCTTC. Encoded protein: CASSLGGGRAWHEQFF.

The V gene is TRBV7-8, the J gene TRBJ2-7, with no clear D. Germline CDR1 is SGHVS and CDR2 is FQNEAQ. CDR3 length: 13 residues. V was cut by 6 bases and J by 6 bases, with 15 bases left in between. CDR3 in amino acids: CASSPQGYSEQYF. The CDR3, as DNA: TGTGCCAGCAGTCCCCAAGGGTATTCCGAGCAGTACTTC. The full variable domain, in which reference TRBV7-8 and TRBJ2-7 provide the parts outside the CDR3, is GAGVSQSPRYKVAKRGQDVALRCDPISGHVSLFWYQQALGQGPEFLTYFQNEAQLDKSGLPSDRFFAERPEGSVSTLKIQRTQQEDSAVYLCASSPQGYSEQYFGPGTRLTVT.

The gene calls are TRBV7-9 and TRBJ2-5; 8 bases are shared with TRBD2. This CDR3 contains 16 residues. J gave up 3 bases and V 5 bases, and 11 bases lay outside the gene matches. The germline gives CDR1 SEHNR, CDR2 FQNEAQ (reference sequence). The CDR3 DNA is TGTGCCAGCAGCCCACCCCAGGCGGGAGGCGAAGAGACCCAGTACTTC. Amino acid sequence: CASSPPQAGGEETQYF.

The chain carries TRBV11-1 and TRBJ2-3, with a possible D match to TRBD2 (6 bases). From germline, CDR1 is SGHAT and CDR2 FQDESV (reference sequence). Trimming shortened V by 5 bases and J by 5 bases, and 14 bases separated the two germline ends. This CDR3 is built from 14 residues. In nucleotides, the CDR3 is TGTGCCAGCAGCAACAGGAGGGGTGGAGATACGCAGTATTTT. This translates into CASSNRRGGDTQYF.

This chain uses TRBV6-5 with TRBJ1-4; D is possibly TRBD1 (6 bases). V was trimmed by 1 base and J by 8 bases, leaving 11 bases between them. This CDR3 contains 14 residues. Germline V gene lookup returns CDR1 MNHEY and CDR2 SVGAGI. The CDR3 here is CASSYYRVGEKLFF. CDR3 DNA sequence: TGTGCCAGCAGTTACTACAGGGTCGGAGAAAAACTGTTTTTT.

The chain carries TRBV5-1 and TRBJ2-2; TRBD1 matches 7 bases. CDR3 length: 18 amino acids. With V trimmed by 0 bases and J by 0 bases, 8 bases remained unmatched. Germline V CDR1 and CDR2: SGHRS, YFSETQ. The CDR3 coding sequence is TGCGCCAGCAGCTTGGGCGCCCACAGGGGATCGAACACCGGGGAGCTGTTTTTT. This translates into CASSLGAHRGSNTGELFF.

J is TRBJ2-7 and V is TRBV9, with TRBD1 as a possible D gene (5 bases). V was trimmed by 4 bases and J by 5 bases, leaving 16 bases between them. Germline-derived CDR1 and CDR2 are SGDLS and YYNGEE. CDR3 size: 14 residues. The CDR3, as DNA: TGTGCCAGCAGCCCCCGAGACAGTTTCCACGAGCAGTACTTC. Protein sequence: CASSPRDSFHEQYF.